The clone carrying this T cell receptor beta chain was observed at least ten times. The antigen is undetermined. Germline V gene lookup returns CDR1 SGDLS and CDR2 YYNGEE. The CDR3 is 17 residues long. V shed 0 bases, J shed 5 bases, and the junction held 11 bases outside the gene matches. The data originate from a study of T-cell reconstitution after alpha-beta-depleted transplantation in children. Study-wide results and caveats: The study reportedly traced alpha-beta T cells about two months after transplant to several hundred expanded graft clones. Elevated TCRbeta diversity at day 60 was traced, in some patients, to surviving recipient T cells and thymic progenitors. T-cell counts and diversity at one year following transplant were attributed mainly to newly produced T cells.

A TCRbeta library incorporating unique molecular identifiers was prepared. TCRdb ran MiXCR on the PCR reads and lists one entry per CDR3 protein. The sample carries approximately 500,000 distinct CDR3 sequences, 8% to 11% recorded once. The input for sequencing was PBMCs, taken before TCRalphabeta/CD19-depleted stem cell transplant. The rearrangement joins TRBV9 to TRBJ2-3, with 8 bases matching TRBD1. The TCR sequence derives from a child aged 2 to 9 with inherited bone marrow failure, due to receive a stem cell transplant. This CDR3 is CASSVERDRPSIDTQYF. For the CDR3, the DNA is TGTGCCAGCAGCGTAGAACGGGACAGGCCTTCGATAGATACGCAGTATTTT. The variable domain in full, completed from reference TRBV9 and TRBJ2-3, reads DSGVTQTPKHLITATGQRVTLRCSPRSGDLSVYWYQQSLDQGLQFLIQYYNGEERAKGNILERFSAQQFPDLHSELNLSSLELGDSALYFCASSVERDRPSIDTQYFGPGTRLTVL.